This paragraph covers one TCR beta chain sequence. This clonotype has ten or more counts. The specificity of this receptor is unknown. No clone much larger than this one lies a single base away; base qualities are absent. Donors were under 40 systemically healthy Caucasian individuals from Russia aged roughly 6 to 100 years. Each donor gave 8 to 10 milliliters of peripheral blood, drawn into EDTA-treated Vacutainer tubes. PBMCs were isolated by Ficoll-Paque density-gradient centrifugation, with at least 6 million obtained per sample. Trizol reagent was used to extract total RNA from PBMCs, with at least 6 micrograms per sample. For every donor, an aliquot of PBMCs went through flow cytometry to measure the percentages of naive CD45RAhigh/CD27high T cells. The data stem from a study of blood T cells in healthy people across ages (dated by TCRdb to the mid-2010s). Regarding the study in general: In model experiments, template switching captured about one uniquely barcoded TCR beta cDNA molecule for every two T cells. The study analyzed two additional independent replicas of 1 million unique cDNA reads from the same blood draw for two donors, one aged 18 to 30 and one aged 80 or older. Donors of different ages were randomly distributed across sequencing lanes to avoid experimental bias. The study measured age-related changes in TCR beta repertoire diversity using deep sequencing normalized with unique cDNA molecular identifiers. The donors were divided into four age groups: young (average around 16 years), middle-aged (approximately 42), aged (about 61) and long-lived (nearly 85). General findings and caveats noted by the study authors: Compared with the aged group, more naive CD4+ T cells, fewer expanded clones and increased TCR diversity were shown by the long-lived group, suggesting age selection. Conclusive comparison of naive and antigen-experienced compartments was prevented by the profiling of bulk unsorted PBMCs. The CMV infection status of donors was not known, potentially confounding age-related changes in expanded clonotypes. Estimates of total diversity from one million sequenced T cells were regarded as lower bounds and underestimates. Observed TCR beta diversity correlated strongly with the percentage of naive T cells measured by flow cytometry. Observed TCR beta diversity per million T cells fell roughly linearly with age, and a significant reduction was already apparent by age approximately 41.

From V the trimming removes 4 bases and from J it removes 2 bases, while the gene matches leave 7 bases of the junction unaccounted for. From the cysteine through the phenylalanine, the CDR3 covers 17 amino acids. Only the CDR3 part of the read is kept: 51 bases, read in frame from the first base. Reading the germline V gene gives CDR1 SGHRS and CDR2 YFSETQ. Library preparation was by 5' RACE. These reads were obtained on an Illumina HiSeq 2500. A second roughly 6 to 11 cycle PCR used a sample-barcoded 5' primer and a J-beta primer mix. A template-switch 5' adaptor carrying 12 random nucleotides introduced a unique molecular identifier onto each TCR beta cDNA molecule. At least 2.5 million CDR3-containing paired-end reads were obtained from each sample. The Mint cDNA synthesis kit, primed by a TRBC-specific oligonucleotide, was used to synthesize first-strand cDNA from all RNA. Following uracil-DNA glycosylase treatment, a first 18-cycle PCR with universal primers M1SS and BC2_uni_R was performed on all cDNA. The original pipeline was this. For normalization, 1 million high-quality reads were randomly selected from each sample, with every read carrying a distinct molecular identifier. Instead of being binned into consensus sequences, reads with shared molecular identifiers were discarded. MiTCR, with a Q25 quality threshold and the strictest error-elimination algorithm, was used for CDR3 identification, clonotype clustering and error correction. A nonparametric unseen species model with Euler transformation was used to estimate lower-bound total TCR beta diversity. Through fastp at Q25 and MiXCR, TCRdb rebuilt clones from the public reads, retaining in-frame beta chains. Under each unique CDR3 protein, matching rows form one entry showing the most common genes and DNA. The authors' filters were not applied to this entry. The sample yields roughly 1,700,000 distinct CDR3 sequences; roughly 27% were counted once. Over 7% of the sample belongs to the ten largest clones.

This receptor was taken from a woman aged 25-40 years in good health. The sequencing input was blood. This chain is built from TRBV5-1 and TRBJ2-6, and TRBD1 matches 9 of the central bases. The nucleotide sequence is given as TGCGCCAGCAGCCCGGGACAGGGTGGAACTGGGGCCAACGTCCTGACTTTC. Translated, this is CASSPGQGGTGANVLTF. Supplemented by the reference TRBV5-1 and TRBJ2-6 proteins around the CDR3, the complete variable domain is KAGVTQTPRYLIKTRGQQVTLSCSPISGHRSVSWYQQTPGQGLQFLFEYFSETQRNKGNFPGRFSGRQFSNSRSEMNVSTLELGDSALYLCASSPGQGGTGANVLTFGAGSRLTVL.